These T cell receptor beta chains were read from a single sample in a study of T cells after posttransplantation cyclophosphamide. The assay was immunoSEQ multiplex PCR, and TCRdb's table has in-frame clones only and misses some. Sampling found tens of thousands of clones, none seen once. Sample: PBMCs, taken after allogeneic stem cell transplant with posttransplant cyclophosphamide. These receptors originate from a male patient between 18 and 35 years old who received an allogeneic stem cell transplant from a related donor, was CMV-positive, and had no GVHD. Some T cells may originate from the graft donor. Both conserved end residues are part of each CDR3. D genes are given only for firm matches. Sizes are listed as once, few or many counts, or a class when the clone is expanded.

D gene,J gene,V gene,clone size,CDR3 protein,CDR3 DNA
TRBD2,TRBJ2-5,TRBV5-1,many,CASSFSPSGRQETQYF,TGCGCCAGCAGCTTTTCCCCTAGCGGTAGGCAAGAGACCCAGTACTTC
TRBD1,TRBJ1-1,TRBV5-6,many,CASSPMTGVATEAFF,TGTGCCAGCAGCCCGATGACAGGGGTGGCCACTGAAGCTTTCTTT
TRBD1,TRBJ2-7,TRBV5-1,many,CASSTGQGTYEQYF,TGCGCCAGCAGCACGGGACAGGGCACCTACGAGCAGTACTTC
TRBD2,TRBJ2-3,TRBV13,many,CASSLAGGLTDTQYF,TGTGCCAGCAGCTTAGCGGGAGGGCTCACAGATACGCAGTATTTT
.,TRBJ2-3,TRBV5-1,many,CASSLAGGYTQYF,TGCGCCAGCAGCTTGGCAGGTGGATATACGCAGTATTTT
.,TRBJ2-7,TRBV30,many,CAWSVRRTVSYEQYF,TGTGCCTGGAGTGTACGTAGGACAGTTTCCTACGAGCAGTACTTC
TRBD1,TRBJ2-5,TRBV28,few,CASSLSVGQGAQEQYF,TGTGCCAGCAGTTTAAGTGTAGGACAGGGGGCTCAAGAGCAGTACTTC
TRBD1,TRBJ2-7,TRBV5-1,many,CASSLGQGAYEQYF,TGCGCCAGCAGCTTGGGACAGGGGGCCTACGAGCAGTACTTC
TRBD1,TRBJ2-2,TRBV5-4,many,CASSATGGRPGELFF,TGTGCCAGCAGCGCGACAGGGGGCCGGCCCGGGGAGCTGTTTTTT
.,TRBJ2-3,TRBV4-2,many,CASSQELSGSYDTQYF,TGTGCCAGCAGCCAGGAGCTGTCCGGGAGCTACGATACGCAGTATTTT
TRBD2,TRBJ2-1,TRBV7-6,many,CASSLARFGSGSHNEQFF,TGTGCCAGCAGCTTAGCCCGTTTTGGTAGCGGGTCTCACAATGAGCAGTTCTTC
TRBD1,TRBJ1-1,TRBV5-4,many,CASSTWTGANTEAFF,TGTGCCAGCAGCACATGGACAGGGGCGAACACTGAAGCTTTCTTT
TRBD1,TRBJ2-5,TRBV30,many,CAWGTDQETQYF,TGTGCCTGGGGGACAGACCAAGAGACCCAGTACTTC
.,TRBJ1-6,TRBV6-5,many,CASSYEQGRLSPLHF,TGTGCCAGCAGTTACGAACAGGGCAGGCTCTCACCCCTCCACTTT
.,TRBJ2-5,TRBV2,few,CASSKLAQGTQYF,TGTGCCAGCAGTAAACTAGCTCAGGGGACCCAGTACTTC
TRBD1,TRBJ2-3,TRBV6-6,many,CASRRRGTASTDTQYF,TGTGCCAGCAGACGACGTGGGACAGCTAGCACAGATACGCAGTATTTT
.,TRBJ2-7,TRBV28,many,CASTGATYEQYF,TGTGCCAGCACAGGGGCAACCTACGAGCAGTACTTC
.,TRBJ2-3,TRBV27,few,CASSPGTDTQYF,TGTGCCAGCAGCCCCGGCACAGATACGCAGTATTTT
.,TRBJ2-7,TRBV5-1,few,CASSWTRDRLEQYF,TGCGCCAGCAGCTGGACGCGGGACCGACTCGAGCAGTACTTC
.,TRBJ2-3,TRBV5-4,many,CASSLDAGSTDTQYF,TGTGCCAGCAGCTTGGATGCGGGTAGCACAGATACGCAGTATTTT
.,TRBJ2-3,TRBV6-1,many,CASSVGQGSDTQYF,TGTGCCAGCAGTGTGGGGCAGGGGTCAGATACGCAGTATTTT
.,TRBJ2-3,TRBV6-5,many,CASSRDGIVDTQYF,TGTGCCAGCAGTCGCGACGGGATCGTGGATACGCAGTATTTT
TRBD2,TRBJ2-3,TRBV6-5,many,CASSPGTSDRDTQYF,TGTGCCAGCAGTCCCGGGACTAGCGATAGAGATACGCAGTATTTT
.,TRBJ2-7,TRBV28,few,CASSLTSSYEQYF,TGTGCCAGCAGTTTAACAAGCTCCTACGAGCAGTACTTC
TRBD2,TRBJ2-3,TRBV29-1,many,CSVEKTSVTDTQYF,TGCAGCGTTGAAAAGACTAGCGTCACAGATACGCAGTATTTT
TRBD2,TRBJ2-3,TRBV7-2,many,CASSPRGTRMTDTQYF,TGTGCCAGCAGCCCTAGGGGGACTAGAATGACAGATACGCAGTATTTT
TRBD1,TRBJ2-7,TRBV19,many,CASRGEQGKTYEQYF,TGTGCCAGTAGAGGGGAACAGGGGAAGACCTACGAGCAGTACTTC
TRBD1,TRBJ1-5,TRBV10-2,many,CASSWAQGDQPQHF,TGCGCCAGCAGTTGGGCACAGGGGGATCAGCCCCAGCATTTT
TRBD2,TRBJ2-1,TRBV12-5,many,CASGLGLAGNEQFF,TGTGCTAGTGGTTTGGGACTAGCGGGGAATGAGCAGTTCTTC
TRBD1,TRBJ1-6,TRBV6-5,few,CASSVRDRFSPLHF,TGTGCCAGCAGTGTCCGGGACAGGTTTTCACCCCTCCACTTT
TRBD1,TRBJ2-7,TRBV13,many,CASSLYGTGVEQYF,TGTGCCAGCAGCTTATACGGGACAGGGGTTGAGCAGTACTTC